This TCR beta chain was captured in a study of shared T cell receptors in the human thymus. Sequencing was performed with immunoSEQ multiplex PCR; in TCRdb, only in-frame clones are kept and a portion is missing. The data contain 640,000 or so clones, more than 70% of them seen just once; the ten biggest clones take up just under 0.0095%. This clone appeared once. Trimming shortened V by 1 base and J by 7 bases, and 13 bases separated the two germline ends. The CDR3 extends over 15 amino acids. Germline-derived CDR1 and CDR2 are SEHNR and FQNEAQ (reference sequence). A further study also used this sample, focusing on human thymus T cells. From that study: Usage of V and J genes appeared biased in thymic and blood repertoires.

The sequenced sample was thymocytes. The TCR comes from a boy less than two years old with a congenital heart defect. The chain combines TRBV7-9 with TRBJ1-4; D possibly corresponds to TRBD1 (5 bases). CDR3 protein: CASSLGREGSEKLFF. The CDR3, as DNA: TGTGCCAGCAGCTTAGGCAGGGAGGGGAGTGAAAAACTGTTTTTT.